This passage covers 13 T cell receptor beta chains from one sample sequenced in a study of T cells in Graves' hyperthyroidism and ophthalmopathy. TCR beta CDR3 sequences were amplified from RNA transcripts. A first-round RT-PCR of the TCR CDR3 used the HTBI primer set. Using its own MiXCR run on the multiplex PCR reads, TCRdb lists one record per CDR3 protein. The profile shows a few hundred thousand distinct CDR3 sequences, 14% to 15% of them singletons. The sample comprised blood. The receptor set was obtained from a woman aged 25 to 39 with Graves' hyperthyroidism.

V is TRBV27 and J is TRBJ1-4, with 12 positions matching TRBD1. This CDR3 is 18 amino acids long. Per germline, CDR1 MNHEY and CDR2 SMNVEV (reference sequence). V gave up 3 bases and J gave up 7 bases; unmatched junction bases: 12. CDR3: CASSFGTGGAGGLEKLFF. The DNA for the CDR3 is TGTGCCAGCAGTTTCGGGACAGGGGGCGCGGGGGGCCTTGAAAAACTGTTTTTT.

On this clonotype: With a much larger clone just one base away, this may be a read error. V gene TRBV10-3 combines with J gene TRBJ2-1; D may be TRBD1 or TRBD2 (5 bases each). CDR1 is ENHRY, CDR2 SYGVKD, per germline. This CDR3 has 13 residues. CDR3 bases: TGTGCCATCAATTCGGGGCAGTACAATGAGCAGCTCTTC. It translates to CAINSGQYNEQLF.

This clonotype was counted between two and nine times. The genes are TRBV5-4 and TRBJ2-5, with D tentatively TRBD2 (6 bases). Trimming left V 7 bases short and J 4 bases short, with 11 bases between. This CDR3 is 12 amino acids long. Germline CDR1 reads SGHNT; CDR2 reads YYREEE (reference sequence). The CDR3 loop is CASGRDSETQYF. CDR3 in DNA: TGTGCCAGCGGGCGGGATTCAGAGACCCAGTACTTC.

This clonotype was counted ten times or more. The genes are TRBV28 and TRBJ2-7; 8 positions agree with TRBD1. Germline V lookup: CDR1 MDHEN, CDR2 SYDVKM. J was trimmed by 2 bases and V by 6 bases; bases with no gene match: 6. The CDR3 runs 14 residues. The CDR3 nucleotides are TGTGCCAGCAGGGGACCGGGACAGGCCTACGAGCAGTACTTC. This gives the protein CASRGPGQAYEQYF. Full variable domain (outside the CDR3, taken from reference TRBV28 and TRBJ2-7): DVKVTQSSRYLVKRTGEKVFLECVQDMDHENMFWYRQDPGLGLRLIYFSYDVKMKEKGDIPEGYSVSREKKERFSLILESASTNQTSMYLCASRGPGQAYEQYFGPGTRLTVT.

In its sample, this clonotype was seen a few times. This rearrangement joins TRBV29-1 to TRBJ1-2; unclear D gene. Germline CDR1 is SQVTM and CDR2 is ANQGSEA. The CDR3 sequence is 12 residues long. Trimming stripped 6 bases from V and 9 bases from J, with 17 bases between. The CDR3 region is CSVFDPTKSYTF. The CDR3, as DNA: TGCAGCGTCTTCGACCCCACCAAAAGCTACACCTTC.

This clonotype was counted a few times. The chain couples TRBV2 to TRBJ2-7; D call uncertain. Per the germline V gene, CDR1 is SNHLY and CDR2 is FYNNEI. V lost 6 bases, J lost 0 bases, and 9 bases lay in between. The CDR3 has 13 residues. The CDR3 nucleotides are TGTGCCAGCAGCCAGTATGGCTCCTACGAGCAGTACTTC. This gives the protein CASSQYGSYEQYF. The complete variable domain, with remaining parts taken from reference TRBV2 and TRBJ2-7, reads EPEVTQTPSHQVTQMGQEVILRCVPISNHLYFYWYRQILGQKVEFLVSFYNNEISEKSEIFDDQFSVERPDGSNFTLKIRSTKLEDSAMYFCASSQYGSYEQYFGPGTRLTVT.

This chain links TRBV6-5 with TRBJ1-4; the D gene is possibly TRBD1 (5 bases). V dropped 0 bases and J dropped 8 bases, with 19 bases sitting between them. There are 17 residues in the CDR3. Looked up from germline, CDR1 is MNHEY and CDR2 is SVGAGI. The CDR3 is CASSYSISGTAGEKLFF. Written as DNA, the CDR3 is TGTGCCAGCAGTTACTCTATCTCCGGGACGGCTGGGGAAAAACTGTTTTTT.

The chain joins TRBV29-1 to TRBJ1-2; 10 nucleotides align to TRBD1. Germline V gene data show CDR1 as SQVTM and CDR2 as ANQGSEA. The CDR3 is 14 residues long. After removal of 3 bases from V and 6 bases from J, the junction contained 7 bases not matched to a gene. DNA of the CDR3: TGCAGCGTTGACCCTGGGACAGGGGACGATGGCTACACCTTC. Its translation: CSVDPGTGDDGYTF.

At least ten counts were recorded for this clonotype. V is TRBV18 and J is TRBJ2-7, with D possibly called TRBD1 or TRBD2 (5 bases each). The CDR3 runs to 16 residues. CDR1 is KGHSH, CDR2 LQKENI, per germline. Trimming took off 6 bases at V and 2 bases at J, with 20 bases between the two ends. The CDR3 DNA reads TGTGCCAGCTCTCAACTTCGGGGCAAGCATGCCTACGAGCAGTACTTC. Protein product: CASSQLRGKHAYEQYF.

The V and J genes are TRBV27 and TRBJ2-1, with D unclear. Trimming cost V 2 bases and J 4 bases, with 18 bases left between them. Germline CDR1 is MNHEY and CDR2 is SMNVEV (reference sequence). The CDR3 is 17 residues long. The CDR3 sequence: CASSLLSRLEPYNEQFF. CDR3 in DNA: TGTGCCAGCAGTTTACTGAGCCGACTCGAACCTTACAATGAGCAGTTCTTC.

This clonotype appeared many times. The J gene is TRBJ2-4, the V gene TRBV20-1; D might be TRBD1 (6 bases). CDR1 and CDR2 (germline): DFQATT, SNEGSKA (reference sequence). V lost 3 bases, J lost 7 bases, and 13 bases lay in between. This CDR3 is 13 amino acids long. The CDR3 reads CSARPGTLNIQYF. The CDR3 nucleotides are TGCAGTGCTAGGCCCGGGACATTGAACATTCAGTACTTC.

This clonotype was seen many times. This chain connects TRBV7-3 to TRBJ2-3, with TRBD1 identical over 12 bases. Trimming removed 5 bases from V and 0 bases from J; junction bases left unmatched: 15. There are 20 residues in the CDR3. The germline V gene has CDR1 SGHTA and CDR2 FQGTGA. CDR3 in DNA: TGTGCCAGCAGCCAAGGGGTCTTGGGACAGGGGGCCGCCAGCACAGATACGCAGTATTTT. Residues: CASSQGVLGQGAASTDTQYF.

This chain joins TRBV6-1 and TRBJ2-3; 11 nucleotides align to TRBD2. The V segment lost 5 bases and the J segment 5 bases; nucleotides outside the gene matches: 9. Germline CDR1 reads MNHNS; CDR2 reads SASEGT. The CDR3 has 16 residues. The CDR3: CASSPTSGSGIDTQYF. DNA of the CDR3: TGTGCCAGCAGTCCTACTAGCGGGAGCGGTATAGATACGCAGTATTTT.